This entry describes one T cell receptor beta chain. Its binding antigen is unknown. Qualities for individual bases were not recorded, and no much larger clone is one base off. The data stem from a study of T cell repertoires in cytomegalovirus infection (dated by TCRdb to between 2017 and 2020). Background for the entire study: Because public TCR beta signatures pointed to carriage of CMV infection together with the matching HLA type, the HLA type of each donor mattered for the analysis.

Broad study findings and their caveats: In both this cohort and an independent cohort of several hundred donors, the cumulative frequency of public TCR beta family members distinguished carriers of CMV infection plus the relevant HLA type. The ex vivo response was dominated by HLA-C-restricted CMV-specific TCR beta clonotypes, and the single most frequent clonotype in two of eight donors was supplied by these HLA-C-restricted clonotypes.

CDR1 and CDR2 are read off the germline V gene (reference sequence) as SGHNT and YYREEE. V sheds 6 bases and J sheds 2 bases, leaving 16 bases between their ends. The CDR3 runs 15 residues from the cysteine to the phenylalanine. Left in the record is the CDR3 DNA by itself, 45 bases read in frame from the first base. This sample was sequenced with an Illumina HiSeq 1500. Starting from the raw public reads, TCRdb applied fastp trimming at Q25, assembled clones with MiXCR and retained in-frame beta chains. One record per CDR3 amino acid sequence lists the most common genes and DNA. For this sample the table gives fewer than 200,000 distinct CDR3 sequences, of which approximately 20% were detected only once. The ten largest clonotypes hold 2.9% of the sample.

The clonotype comes from a human donor in good health (CMV status not recorded). Some clones in this sample may be carry-over from other donors' samples. The source material was PBMCs. The chain links TRBV5-4 with TRBJ2-3, with TRBD2 tentatively as D gene (5 bases match). At the DNA level, the sequence is TGTGCCAGCACCCCGGACTTTCCCGTCACAGATACGCAGTATTTT. This yields the protein CASTPDFPVTDTQYF.